These 5 T cell receptor beta chains came from one sample sequenced in a study of cytomegalovirus exposure and HLA in healthy donors. In the PCR, 60 Vbeta and 13 Jbeta primers were used. TCRdb keeps only in-frame clones here, not all; method: immunoSEQ multiplex PCR. This table has under 140,000 clones, around 80% appearing once. Source material: PBMCs. The receptor source for this set is a young man in good health and CMV-seropositive.

This clone came up once. This chain links TRBV23-1 with TRBJ1-1; D possibly corresponds to TRBD1 (6 bases). TRBV23-1 is reported as an ORF; its role is uncertain. The CDR3 consists of 14 residues. V lost 11 bases to trimming and J lost 1 base, with 17 bases between them. The CDR3: CASEGVRWNTEAFF. The CDR3 region has the DNA TGCGCCTCCGAGGGGGTCCGATGGAACACTGAAGCTTTCTTT.

The V call is TRBV28, the J call TRBJ1-2; D is unclear. Trimming cost V 5 bases and J 0 bases, with 7 bases left between them. The CDR3 is 13 residues long. Germline V gene data show CDR1 as MDHEN and CDR2 as SYDVKM. This CDR3 is CASSQQANYGYTF. In DNA, the CDR3 is TGTGCCAGCAGTCAGCAGGCTAACTATGGCTACACCTTC.

The rearrangement links TRBV5-1 to TRBJ2-3; 9 nucleotides line up with TRBD2. Looked up from germline, CDR1 is SGHRS and CDR2 is YFSETQ. This CDR3 is 15 amino acids long. V shed 4 bases and J 5 bases; nucleotides not matched to a gene: 8. The CDR3 DNA reads as TGCGCCAGCAGCCTCGGTAGTAGCGGGGGAGATACGCAGTATTTT. Its translation: CASSLGSSGGDTQYF.

The V and J genes are TRBV9 and TRBJ2-3; 9 bases map to TRBD2. Per germline, CDR1 SGDLS and CDR2 YYNGEE. V lost 4 bases to trimming and J lost 2 bases; unmatched junction nucleotides: 8. The length of the CDR3 is 16 residues. The CDR3 sequence: CASSPGTSLLTDTQYF. The CDR3 nucleotides are TGTGCCAGCAGCCCGGGGACTAGCCTTCTCACAGATACGCAGTATTTT.

This chain joins TRBV30 and TRBJ2-6, with TRBD2 matching over 8 bases. The ends lost 4 bases at V and 4 bases at J; junction bases unmatched: 6. Germline V gene lookup returns CDR1 GTSNPN and CDR2 SVGIG (reference sequence). The CDR3 contains 15 residues. The CDR3 DNA is TGTGCCTGGACCCGGGGGGGGCCCGGGGCCAACGTCCTGACTTTC. It translates to CAWTRGGPGANVLTF. Looking up the rest from reference TRBV30 and TRBJ2-6 gives the full variable domain: SQTIHQWPATLVQPVGSPLSLECTVEGTSNPNLYWYRQAAGRGLQLLFYSVGIGQISSEVPQNLSASRPQDRQFILSSKKLLLSDSGFYLCAWTRGGPGANVLTFGAGSRLTVL.